This TCR beta chain was identified during a study of monozygotic twins with inflammatory bowel disease. Study-level points and caveats: It was observed that concordant and discordant twins did not differ in repertoire similarity, possibly given limited power. Repertoires of patients may have been made more variable by differing immunosuppressive treatments.

TCRdb derives one entry per CDR3 protein from the 5' RACE reads, leaving out DNA. The clone table shows 110,000 to 150,000 distinct CDR3 sequences, with the ten largest holding roughly 1.2%. CDR1 is SGHKS and CDR2 is YYEKEE in the germline V gene (reference sequence). This CDR3 has 16 residues. To note about this clonotype: Its antigen is currently unknown.

Source material: blood. The sequence came from a human donor with ulcerative colitis or Crohn's disease, or a healthy co-twin of an affected twin (not recorded which). The J gene is TRBJ2-1, the V gene TRBV5-5; TCRdb proposes TRBD1, but this gene call is untestable without DNA. CDR3 in amino acids: CASSLGQGSYYNEQFF.